This T cell receptor (beta chain) was identified in a study of post-analysis software for immune sequencing data. Notes on the study in general: Patients had higher frequencies than controls of about five TRBV segments, including TRBV5-6, TRBV5-1 and TRBV20-1. Samples sharing a preparation batch grouped tightly together when assessed by F measure.

Unique molecular identifiers featured in each of the TCR beta cDNA libraries. Out of about 0.95 to 10 million T cells, a few hundred thousand cDNA molecules were generated. TCRdb processed the PCR reads anew with MiXCR; each CDR3 protein has one entry. Among hundreds of thousands of distinct CDR3 sequences listed, roughly two fifths were seen once. The germline CDR1 and CDR2 sequences are SEHNR and FQNEAQ (reference sequence). J was trimmed by 7 bases and V by 4 bases; bases with no gene match: 7. The CDR3 spans 13 residues. This clonotype appeared a few times. As yet, its antigen is unknown. J is TRBJ2-7 and V is TRBV7-9, with 7 bases lining up with TRBD1. This TCR was sampled from a girl between 10 and 17 years old with multiple sclerosis. The sequencing input was blood. Here the CDR3 reads CASSSWTGGEQYF. CDR3 nucleotide sequence: TGTGCCAGCAGCTCGTGGACAGGCGGGGAGCAGTACTTC.